This T cell receptor (beta chain) originates from a study of blood T cells in healthy people across ages. For the study at large: With template switching, about one barcoded beta molecule was captured per two T cells.

In germline, CDR1 is LGHNA, CDR2 YNFKEQ. The CDR3 contains 14 residues. J was trimmed by 2 bases and V by 4 bases; bases with no gene match: 2. Primed by a sample-barcoded 5' primer and a J-beta primer mix, a second PCR proceeded for about 7 to 11 cycles. TCRdb used MiXCR to reprocess the 5' RACE reads, holding one entry per CDR3 protein. The sample lists approximately 690,000 distinct CDR3 sequences, around 54% occurring once. The draw of peripheral blood yielded ten milliliters from each donor. Notes on the study in general: Older age coincided with a roughly linear decline in TCR beta diversity per million T cells. As naive T cell percentage varied, TCR beta diversity correlated strongly with it.

This clonotype was counted between two and nine times. Its cognate antigen is unknown. This clonotype was sampled from a man aged 55 to 70 in good health. The chain combines TRBV4-2 with TRBJ1-3; 7 bases are shared with TRBD1. Sequencing was done on a sample of blood. The DNA for the CDR3 is TGTGCCAGCAGCCCTGACAGGGCTGGAAACACCATATATTTT. It codes for CASSPDRAGNTIYF.